One sample yielded the 10 T cell receptor beta chains listed below, sequenced in a study of blood T cell repertoires in COVID-19. TCRdb keeps only in-frame clones here, not all; method: immunoSEQ multiplex PCR. The sample records 37,000 or so clones, around three quarters being singletons. Material for sequencing was peripheral blood. These receptors came from a man aged 55-75 years with active COVID-19.

The rearrangement links TRBV19 to TRBJ1-4, with a tentative D call TRBD1 (6 bases). Germline-derived CDR1 and CDR2 are LNHDA and SQIVND (reference sequence). This CDR3 comprises 13 residues. Deletions cut 6 bases from V and 7 bases from J, with 12 bases between. In nucleotides, the CDR3 is TGTGCCAGTAGCCCAGGGGACGCTGAAAAACTGTTTTTT. Amino acid sequence: CASSPGDAEKLFF.

V is TRBV10-1 and J is TRBJ2-3; D call uncertain. Germline CDR1 and CDR2: WNHNN and SYGVQD (reference sequence). The CDR3 sequence is 14 residues long. V gave up 2 bases and J gave up 0 bases, with 6 bases separating them. Here the CDR3 reads CASSEAISTDTQYF. CDR3 DNA sequence: TGCGCCAGCAGTGAGGCGATTAGCACAGATACGCAGTATTTT.

The chain uses TRBV7-2 and TRBJ1-2, with 7 bases that match TRBD1. CDR3 length: 16 residues. The V segment lost 4 bases and the J segment 3 bases; nucleotides outside the gene matches: 11. The germline V gene encodes CDR1 SGHTA and CDR2 FQGNSA. Written as DNA, the CDR3 is TGTGCCAGCAGCTACGACGGACAGGCTCCTCACTATGGCTACACCTTC. It codes for CASSYDGQAPHYGYTF.

J is TRBJ2-2 and V is TRBV6-2 or TRBV6-3; D gene ambiguous. Germline CDR1 and CDR2: MNHEY and SVGEGT. V was trimmed by 4 bases and J by 6 bases, leaving 12 bases between them. CDR3 length equals 14 residues. The chain's CDR3 is CASSSPGEAGELFF. CDR3 coding DNA: TGTGCCAGCAGTTCCCCCGGAGAGGCCGGGGAGCTGTTTTTT.

The chain uses TRBV27 and TRBJ1-1; no clear D. Germline-derived CDR1 and CDR2 are MNHEY and SMNVEV (reference sequence). The CDR3 runs 14 residues. Between the trimmed V and J ends, which lost 4 bases and 0 bases, there was a span of 9 bases. As DNA, the CDR3 is TGTGCCAGCAGTTCCTCGGAGGTGAACACTGAAGCTTTCTTT. Translated, it gives CASSSSEVNTEAFF.

The chain couples TRBV24-1 to TRBJ1-2; a weak D match, TRBD1 (5 bases). The germline V and J ends were trimmed by 5 bases and 4 bases, with 13 bases remaining between them. In germline, CDR1 is KGHDR, CDR2 SFDVKD. The CDR3 runs 14 residues. The CDR3 loop reads CATSVLGGTYGYTF. CDR3 nucleotides: TGTGCCACCAGTGTCTTGGGGGGGACCTATGGCTACACCTTC.

The genes are TRBV9 and TRBJ1-4; the D gene is possibly TRBD1 (5 bases). Germline V gene data show CDR1 as SGDLS and CDR2 as YYNGEE. The CDR3 spans 14 residues. The V and J ends lost 4 bases and 8 bases respectively, with 15 bases between them. The CDR3 DNA reads TGTGCCAGCAGCCCCAGCCAGGGCAGCGAAAAACTGTTTTTT. As protein: CASSPSQGSEKLFF. The variable domain in full, completed from reference TRBV9 and TRBJ1-4, reads DSGVTQTPKHLITATGQRVTLRCSPRSGDLSVYWYQQSLDQGLQFLIQYYNGEERAKGNILERFSAQQFPDLHSELNLSSLELGDSALYFCASSPSQGSEKLFFGSGTQLSVL.

V usage is TRBV2 and J usage is TRBJ1-5, with D maybe TRBD1 (5 bases). The CDR3 has 14 amino acids. Trimming stripped 6 bases from V and 9 bases from J, with 18 bases between. Germline loops: CDR1 SNHLY, CDR2 FYNNEI. The CDR3 nucleotides are TGTGCCAGCAGGGGGACGGGGACCGGGAGGCCCCAGCATTTT. Protein product: CASRGTGTGRPQHF.

The chain has TRBV12-3 or TRBV12-4 and TRBJ2-7; possibly TRBD1 for D (5 bases). CDR3 length: 11 amino acids. Trimming shortened V by 6 bases and J by 9 bases, and 12 bases separated the two germline ends. This CDR3 is CASSSGLGQYF. The CDR3 bases are TGTGCCAGCAGCTCAGGGTTAGGGCAGTACTTC.

This clone was seen only a few times. The gene calls are TRBV10-2 and TRBJ2-2, with D perhaps matching TRBD1 (6 bases). This CDR3 is built from 16 residues. Germline values: CDR1 WSHSY, CDR2 SAAADI. The germline V and J ends were trimmed by 3 bases and 0 bases, with 11 bases remaining between them. CDR3 sequence (DNA): TGCGCCAGCAGTGATGTAGGGACATCGAACACCGGGGAGCTGTTTTTT. Protein sequence: CASSDVGTSNTGELFF.